The clone carrying this T cell receptor (beta chain) was seen ten or more times. One entry per CDR3 protein results from TCRdb running MiXCR on the RT-PCR reads. The repertoire holds hundreds of thousands of distinct CDR3 sequences, with 7.6% as singletons. The CDR3 is made up of 13 amino acids. V was clipped by 7 bases and J by 4 bases; unmatched bases: 5. Germline V gene sequence: CDR1 ENHRY, CDR2 SYGVKD. These data come from a study of response to subunit inactivated influenza vaccine. This chain connects TRBV10-3 to TRBJ2-3; 7 bases align to TRBD1. The receptor was isolated from a man aged 50-75 years who received an inactivated influenza vaccine. Sequencing used PBMCs from blood, obtained approximately 25 months after vaccination. The CDR3 DNA reads as TGTGCCATCAAAAGGGGGCTGTCAGATACGCAGTATTTT. Protein sequence: CAIKRGLSDTQYF.